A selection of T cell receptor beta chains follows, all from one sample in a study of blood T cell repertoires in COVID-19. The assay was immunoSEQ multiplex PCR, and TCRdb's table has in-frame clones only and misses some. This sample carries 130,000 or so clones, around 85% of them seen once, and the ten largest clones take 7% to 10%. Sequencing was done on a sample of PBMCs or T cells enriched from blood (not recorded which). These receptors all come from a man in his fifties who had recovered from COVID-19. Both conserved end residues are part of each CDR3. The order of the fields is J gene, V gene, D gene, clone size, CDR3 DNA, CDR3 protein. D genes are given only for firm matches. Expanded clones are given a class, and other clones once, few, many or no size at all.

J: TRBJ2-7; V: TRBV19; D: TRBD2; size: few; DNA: TGTGCCAGTAGTATAAGGGCCCTAGCGGGGGGGACCTACGAGCAGTACTTC; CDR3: CASSIRALAGGTYEQYF
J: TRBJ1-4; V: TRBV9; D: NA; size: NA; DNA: TGTGCCAGCAGCGCCGGTGGAATGTGGAGGTCTAATGAAAAACTGTTTTTT; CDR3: CASSAGGMWRSNEKLFF
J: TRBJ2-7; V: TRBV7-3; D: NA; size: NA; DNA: TGTGCCAGCAGTCTGGGTCTCCTGGGCCCCTACGAGCAGTACTTC; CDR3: CASSLGLLGPYEQYF
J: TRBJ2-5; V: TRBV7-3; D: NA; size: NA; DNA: TGTGCCAGCAGCTTAACTTGGGGGCGGGTAGAGACCCAGTACTTC; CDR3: CASSLTWGRVETQYF
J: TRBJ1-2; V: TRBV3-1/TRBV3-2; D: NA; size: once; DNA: TGTGCCAGCAGCCAAGAGGGGATGTGGACAGTAGGCTACACCTTC; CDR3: CASSQEGMWTVGYTF
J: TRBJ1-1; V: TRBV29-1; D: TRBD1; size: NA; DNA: TGCAGCGTTGAGGGGACAGTCAAAAGGGGCCCTGAAGCTTTCTTT; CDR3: CSVEGTVKRGPEAFF
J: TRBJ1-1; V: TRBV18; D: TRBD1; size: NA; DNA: TGTGCCAGCTTAGGGGGCACCGGTGACACTGAAGCTTTCTTT; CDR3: CASLGGTGDTEAFF
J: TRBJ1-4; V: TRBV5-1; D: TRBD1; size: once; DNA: TGCGCCAGCAGCTTGTGGCAGGGGGTCCAAAATGAAAAACTGTTTTTT; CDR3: CASSLWQGVQNEKLFF
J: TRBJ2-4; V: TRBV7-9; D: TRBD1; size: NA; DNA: TGTGCCAGCAGCTTAAGGGGGACAGGAGAAAAGGGGACCATTCAGTACTTC; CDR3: CASSLRGTGEKGTIQYF
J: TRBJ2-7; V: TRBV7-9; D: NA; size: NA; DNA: TGTGCCAGCACTCGCGGGGGCTACTACGAGCAGTACTTC; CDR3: CASTRGGYYEQYF
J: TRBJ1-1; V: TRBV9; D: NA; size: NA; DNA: TGTGCCAGCAGCGTAGTCGAGAGGACTGAAGCTTTCTTT; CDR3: CASSVVERTEAFF
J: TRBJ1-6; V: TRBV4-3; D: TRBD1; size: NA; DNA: TGCGCCAGCAGCCCTACCGACAGGGACGGTTCACCCCTCCACTTT; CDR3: CASSPTDRDGSPLHF
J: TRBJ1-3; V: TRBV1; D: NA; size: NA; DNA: TGCACCAGCAGCCAGAAGTTGTACAGTTTGAGCTCTGGAAACACCATATATTTT; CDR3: CTSSQKLYSLSSGNTIYF
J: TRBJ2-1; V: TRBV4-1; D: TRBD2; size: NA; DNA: TGCGCCAGCAGCCATATTAGCGGGGGGCCTTACAATGAGCAGTTCTTC; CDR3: CASSHISGGPYNEQFF
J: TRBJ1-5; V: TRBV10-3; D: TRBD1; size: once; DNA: TGTGCCATCAGCGCCGGGACAGGCCGCAATCAGCCCCAGCATTTT; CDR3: CAISAGTGRNQPQHF
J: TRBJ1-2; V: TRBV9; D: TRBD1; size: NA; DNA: TGTGCCAGCAGCCCTCCGGGACAGGGGATGCGCTACACCTTC; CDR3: CASSPPGQGMRYTF
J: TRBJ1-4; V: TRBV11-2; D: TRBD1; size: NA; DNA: TGTGCCAGCAGAAAACAGGGGGAAGAAAAACTGTTTTTT; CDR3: CASRKQGEEKLFF
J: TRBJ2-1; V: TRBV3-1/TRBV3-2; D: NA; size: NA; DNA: TGTGCCAGCAGCCAGGCCGTAGCGAATGAGCAGTTCTTC; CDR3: CASSQAVANEQFF
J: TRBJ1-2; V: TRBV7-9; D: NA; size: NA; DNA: TGTGCCAGCAGCTTAGGGGACACCTATGGCTACACCTTC; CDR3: CASSLGDTYGYTF
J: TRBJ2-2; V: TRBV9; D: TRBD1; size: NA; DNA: TGTGCCAGCAGCGTAGCGGGACAGGGATACACCGGGGAGCTGTTTTTT; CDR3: CASSVAGQGYTGELFF
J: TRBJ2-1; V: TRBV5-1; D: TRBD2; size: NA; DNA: TGCGCCAGCAGCTCGACTAGCGGGGGGGCTGCCAGTGAGCAGTTCTTC; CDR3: CASSSTSGGAASEQFF
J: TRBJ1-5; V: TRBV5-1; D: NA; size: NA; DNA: TGCGCCAGCAGCTTGTCGGGGAATCAGCCCCAGCATTTT; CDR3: CASSLSGNQPQHF
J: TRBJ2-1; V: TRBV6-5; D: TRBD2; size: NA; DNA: TGTGCCAGCAGTTATAGCGGGTCTTTCTCCTACAATGAGCAGTTCTTC; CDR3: CASSYSGSFSYNEQFF
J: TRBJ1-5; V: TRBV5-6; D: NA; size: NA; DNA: TGTGCCAGCAGCTTGGCCAGGGCCGTTCAGCCCCAGCATTTT; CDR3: CASSLARAVQPQHF
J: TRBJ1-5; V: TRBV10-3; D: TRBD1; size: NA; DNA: TGTGCCATCAGTGGGGACAGCACAATAAATCAGCCCCAGCATTTT; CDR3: CAISGDSTINQPQHF
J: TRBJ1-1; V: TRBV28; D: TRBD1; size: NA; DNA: TGTGCCAGCAGTTTAGGGGACAGGGGGTCGAGTGAAGCTTTCTTT; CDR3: CASSLGDRGSSEAFF
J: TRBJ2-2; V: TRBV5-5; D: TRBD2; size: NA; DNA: TGTGCCAGCAGCCAAGAGCGGGGGGTAAACACCGGGGAGCTGTTTTTT; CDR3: CASSQERGVNTGELFF
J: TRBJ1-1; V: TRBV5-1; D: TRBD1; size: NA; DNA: TGCGCCAGCACCTGGACGTGGGGGACAGGGAGAACTGAAGCTTTCTTT; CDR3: CASTWTWGTGRTEAFF
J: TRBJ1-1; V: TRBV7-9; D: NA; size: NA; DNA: TGTGCCAGCAGCTCGCCCACAGGAGTGAGCACTGAAGCTTTCTTT; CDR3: CASSSPTGVSTEAFF
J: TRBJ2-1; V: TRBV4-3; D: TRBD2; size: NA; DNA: TGCGCCAGCAGCCAAGTGGGAGCGGGGTACAATGAGCAGTTCTTC; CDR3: CASSQVGAGYNEQFF
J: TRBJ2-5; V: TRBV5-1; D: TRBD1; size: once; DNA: TGCGCCAGCAGCTTGGGGGGACAGGCCTCGTGGGAGACCCAGTACTTC; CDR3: CASSLGGQASWETQYF
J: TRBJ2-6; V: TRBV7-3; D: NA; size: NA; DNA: TGTGCCAGCAGCTTATTTCGGGGAGCTGGGGCCAACGTCCTGACTTTC; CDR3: CASSLFRGAGANVLTF
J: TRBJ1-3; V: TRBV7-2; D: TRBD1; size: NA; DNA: TGTGCCAGCAGAAAGACAGGGTCCGGAAACACCATATATTTT; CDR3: CASRKTGSGNTIYF
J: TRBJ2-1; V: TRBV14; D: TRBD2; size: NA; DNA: TGTGCCAGCAGCCAAGCCCTACTAGCGGGGGGGCCCTATGAGCAGTTCTTC; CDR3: CASSQALLAGGPYEQFF
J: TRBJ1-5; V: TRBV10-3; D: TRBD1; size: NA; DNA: TGTGCCATCGGTCAATCGGACAGGGGGAATCAGCCCCAGCATTTT; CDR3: CAIGQSDRGNQPQHF
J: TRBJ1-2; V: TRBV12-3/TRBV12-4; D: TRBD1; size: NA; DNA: TGTGCCAGCAGTCAGGGGGCGGGTGGCTACACCTTC; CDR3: CASSQGAGGYTF
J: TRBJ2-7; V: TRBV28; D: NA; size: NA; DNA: TGTGCCAGCAGCTCGGACCGAGCAGGGCCGGGCTTC; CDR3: CASSSDRAGPGF
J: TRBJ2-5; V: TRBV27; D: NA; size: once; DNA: TGTGCCAGCAGTTGGGGGCCCAGGAAGACCCAGTACTTC; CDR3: CASSWGPRKTQYF
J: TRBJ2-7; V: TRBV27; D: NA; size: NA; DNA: TGTGCCAGCAGGAAAACGGACTTTTCCTACGAGCAGTACTTC; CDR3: CASRKTDFSYEQYF
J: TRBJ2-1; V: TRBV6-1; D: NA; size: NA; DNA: TGTGCCAGCAGTGAAAGGCAGGGGGGAAACAATGAGCAGTTCTTC; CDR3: CASSERQGGNNEQFF
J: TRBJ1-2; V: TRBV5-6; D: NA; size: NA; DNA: TGTGCCAGCAGAAGTCAACTTAACTATGGCTACACCTTC; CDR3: CASRSQLNYGYTF
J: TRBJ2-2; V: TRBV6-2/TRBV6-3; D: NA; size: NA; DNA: TGTGCCAGCAGCCAAGGAGCGAACACCGGGGAGCTGTTTTTT; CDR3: CASSQGANTGELFF
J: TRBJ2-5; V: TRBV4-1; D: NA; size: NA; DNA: TGCGCCAGCAGCCAAGTTAGTTGGGACTTACAAGAGACCCAGTACTTC; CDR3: CASSQVSWDLQETQYF
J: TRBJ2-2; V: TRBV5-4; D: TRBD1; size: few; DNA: TGTGCCAGCAGCTTGGGCGGGACAGGGGGGCCCGGGGAGCTGTTTTTT; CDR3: CASSLGGTGGPGELFF
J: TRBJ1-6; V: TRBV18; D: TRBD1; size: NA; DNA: TGTGCCAGCTCACCAGACAGGGGGCCATCACCCCTCCACTTT; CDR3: CASSPDRGPSPLHF
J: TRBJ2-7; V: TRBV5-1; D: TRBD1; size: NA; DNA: TGCGCCAGCAGCTTGGTTTTACAGGGGGCCAGGTACTTC; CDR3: CASSLVLQGARYF
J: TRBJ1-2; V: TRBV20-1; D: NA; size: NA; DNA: TGCAGTGCTCGGACTGCGGGAGGCTACACCTTC; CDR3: CSARTAGGYTF
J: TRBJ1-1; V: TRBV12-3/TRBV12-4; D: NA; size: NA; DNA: TGTGCCAGCAGCCCCAGCGCCCACACTGAAGCTTTCTTT; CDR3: CASSPSAHTEAFF
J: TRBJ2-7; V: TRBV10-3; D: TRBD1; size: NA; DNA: TGTGCCGGGGGGAGAGGACAGGGACCCTACGAGCAGTACTTC; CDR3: CAGGRGQGPYEQYF
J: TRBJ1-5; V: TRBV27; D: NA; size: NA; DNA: TGTGCCAGCAGTTTACCAGGAAGAAATCAGCCCCAGCATTTT; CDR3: CASSLPGRNQPQHF
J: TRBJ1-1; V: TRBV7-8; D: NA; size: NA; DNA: TGTGCCAGCAGCCTAACAGAGAACACTGAAGCTTTCTTT; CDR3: CASSLTENTEAFF
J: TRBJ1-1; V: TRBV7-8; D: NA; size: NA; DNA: TGTGCCAGCAGGTCTGCCAGGTTGGCCACTGAAGCTTTCTTT; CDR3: CASRSARLATEAFF
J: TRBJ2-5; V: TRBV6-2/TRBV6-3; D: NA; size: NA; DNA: TGTGCCAGCAGTTACATTTCAGGGGTAGGCCAAGAGACCCAGTACTTC; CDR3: CASSYISGVGQETQYF
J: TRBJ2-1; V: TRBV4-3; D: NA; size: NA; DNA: TGCGCCAGCAGCCAAACCCGGGCCCAGGGGCAGTTCTTC; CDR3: CASSQTRAQGQFF
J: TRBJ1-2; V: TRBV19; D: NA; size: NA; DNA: TGTGCCAGTAGCCTAGACAGGTGGGACTATGGCTACACCTTC; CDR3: CASSLDRWDYGYTF